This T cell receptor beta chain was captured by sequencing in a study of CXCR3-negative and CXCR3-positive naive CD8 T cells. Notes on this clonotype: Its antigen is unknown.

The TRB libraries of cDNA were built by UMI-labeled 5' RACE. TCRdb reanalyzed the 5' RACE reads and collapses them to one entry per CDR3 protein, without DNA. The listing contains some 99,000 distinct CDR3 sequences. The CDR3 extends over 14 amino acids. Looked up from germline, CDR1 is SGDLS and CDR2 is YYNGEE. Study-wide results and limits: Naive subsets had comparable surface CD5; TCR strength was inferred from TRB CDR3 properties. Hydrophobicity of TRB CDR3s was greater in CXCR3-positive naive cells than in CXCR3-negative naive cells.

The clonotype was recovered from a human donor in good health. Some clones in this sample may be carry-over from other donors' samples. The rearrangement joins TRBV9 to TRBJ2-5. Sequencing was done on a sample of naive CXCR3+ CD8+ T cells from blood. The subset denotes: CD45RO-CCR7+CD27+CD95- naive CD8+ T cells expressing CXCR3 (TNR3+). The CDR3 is CASRPDDPQETQYF.